This TCR beta chain is from a study of OX40 agonist ivuxolimab in advanced cancers. Study details: Ivuxolimab, an antibody that agonizes OX40 (CD134), was administered to the patients. Patients were treated with intravenous ivuxolimab, dosed at 0.01 to 10 mg/kg and infused every 2 weeks. General study findings and limits: Clonal expansion among partial responders at 0.1-3.0 mg/kg ranked near the lowest. Expanded clones tended on average to be more numerous among CD8+ T cells than CD4+.

The CDR3 totals 14 residues. Germline V gene lookup returns CDR1 SQVTM and CDR2 ANQGSEA. The J segment lost 4 bases and the V segment lost 4 bases, leaving 6 bases of the junction unmatched. In regard to this clone: The antigen remains undetermined. The sample contains more than one DNA sequence encoding this CDR3.

Clones were sequenced by immunoSEQ multiplex PCR, and TCRdb holds only the in-frame ones, with some missing. The table includes more than 70,000 clones, 70% to 90% detected once. The sequence was collected from an adult with an advanced solid tumor such as melanoma, head and neck, liver or kidney cancer. The sample here was CD4+ or CD8+ T cells sorted from blood, taken in a trial of the OX40 agonist ivuxolimab. The rearrangement joins TRBV29-1 to TRBJ1-5; 8 positions match TRBD1. DNA for the CDR3: TGCAGCGTTGGGGGGACAGGACTTAATCAGCCCCAGCATTTT. Its protein product is CSVGGTGLNQPQHF.